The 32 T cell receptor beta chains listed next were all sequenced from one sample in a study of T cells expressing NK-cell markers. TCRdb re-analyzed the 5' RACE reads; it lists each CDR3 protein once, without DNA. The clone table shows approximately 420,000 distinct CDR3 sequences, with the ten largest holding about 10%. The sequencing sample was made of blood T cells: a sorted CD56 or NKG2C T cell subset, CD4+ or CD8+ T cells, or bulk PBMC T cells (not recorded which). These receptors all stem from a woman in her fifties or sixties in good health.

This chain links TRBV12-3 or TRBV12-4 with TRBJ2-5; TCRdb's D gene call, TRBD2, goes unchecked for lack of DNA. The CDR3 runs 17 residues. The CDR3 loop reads CASSTGGGLAGTETQYF.

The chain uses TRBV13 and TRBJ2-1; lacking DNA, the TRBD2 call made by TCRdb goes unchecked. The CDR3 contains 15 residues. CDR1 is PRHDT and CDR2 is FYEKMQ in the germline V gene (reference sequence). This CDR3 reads CASSLDGRALAEQFF.

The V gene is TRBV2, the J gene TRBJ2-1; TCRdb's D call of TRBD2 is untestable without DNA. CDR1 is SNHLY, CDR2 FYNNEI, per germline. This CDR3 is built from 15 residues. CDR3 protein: CASSQAGLPYNEQFF.

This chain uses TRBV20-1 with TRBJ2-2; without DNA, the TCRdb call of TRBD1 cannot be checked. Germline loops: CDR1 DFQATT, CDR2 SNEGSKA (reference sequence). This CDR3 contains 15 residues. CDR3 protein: CSARAPLMNTGELFF.

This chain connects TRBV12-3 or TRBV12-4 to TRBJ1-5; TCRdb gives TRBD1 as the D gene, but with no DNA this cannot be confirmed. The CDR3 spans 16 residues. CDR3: CASSLGAGGGSQPQHF.

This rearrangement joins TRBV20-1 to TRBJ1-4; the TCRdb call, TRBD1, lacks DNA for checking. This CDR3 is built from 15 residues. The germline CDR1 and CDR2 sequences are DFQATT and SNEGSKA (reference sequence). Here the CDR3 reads CSATYRQGLDEKLFF.

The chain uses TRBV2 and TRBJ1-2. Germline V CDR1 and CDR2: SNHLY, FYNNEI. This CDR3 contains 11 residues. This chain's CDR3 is CASKANYGYTF.

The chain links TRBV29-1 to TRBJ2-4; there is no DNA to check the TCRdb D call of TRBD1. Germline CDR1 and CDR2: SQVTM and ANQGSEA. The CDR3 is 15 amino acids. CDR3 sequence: CSVVAPGIFKNIQYF. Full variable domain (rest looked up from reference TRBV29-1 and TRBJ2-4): SAVISQKPSRDICQRGTSLTIQCQVDSQVTMMFWYRQQPGQSLTLIATANQGSEATYESGFVIDKFPISRPNLTFSTLTVSNMSPEDSSIYLCSVVAPGIFKNIQYFGAGTRLSVL.

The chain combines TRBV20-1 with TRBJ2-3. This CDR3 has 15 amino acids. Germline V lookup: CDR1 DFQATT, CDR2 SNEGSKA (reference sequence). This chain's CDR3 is CSARIRFGSTDTQYF.

The CDR3 here is CASSPPGSSGDTQYF. The chain couples TRBV7-9 to TRBJ2-3; TCRdb gives TRBD1 as the D gene, but with no DNA this cannot be confirmed. This CDR3 is 15 amino acids long. Germline loops: CDR1 SEHNR, CDR2 FQNEAQ (reference sequence).

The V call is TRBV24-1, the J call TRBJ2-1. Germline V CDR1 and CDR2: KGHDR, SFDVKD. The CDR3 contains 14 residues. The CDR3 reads CATSDRISSDEQFF.

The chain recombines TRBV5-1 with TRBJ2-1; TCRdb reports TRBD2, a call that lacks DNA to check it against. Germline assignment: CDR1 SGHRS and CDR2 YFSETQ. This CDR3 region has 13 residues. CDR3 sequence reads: CASISGLNNEQFF.

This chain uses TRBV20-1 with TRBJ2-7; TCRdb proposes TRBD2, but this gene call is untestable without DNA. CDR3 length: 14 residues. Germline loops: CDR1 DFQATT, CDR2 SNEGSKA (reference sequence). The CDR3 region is CSASPGESRYEQYF.

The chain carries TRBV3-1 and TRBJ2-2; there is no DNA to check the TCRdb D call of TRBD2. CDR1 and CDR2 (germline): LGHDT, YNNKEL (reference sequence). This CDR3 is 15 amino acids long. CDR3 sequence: CASSQGLAGTGELFF.

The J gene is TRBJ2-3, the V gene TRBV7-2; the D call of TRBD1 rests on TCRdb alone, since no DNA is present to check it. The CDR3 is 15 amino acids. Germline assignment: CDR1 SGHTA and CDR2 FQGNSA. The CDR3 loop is CASSTGQRGGAPQYF.

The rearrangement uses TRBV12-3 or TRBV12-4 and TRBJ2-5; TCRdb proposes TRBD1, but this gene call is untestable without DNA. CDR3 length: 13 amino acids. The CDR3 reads CASSSGQTSSRYF.

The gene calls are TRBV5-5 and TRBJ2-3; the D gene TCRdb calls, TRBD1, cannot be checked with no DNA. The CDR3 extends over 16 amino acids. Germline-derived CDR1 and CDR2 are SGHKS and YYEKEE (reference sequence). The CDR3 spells CASSLRGSLNTDTQYF.

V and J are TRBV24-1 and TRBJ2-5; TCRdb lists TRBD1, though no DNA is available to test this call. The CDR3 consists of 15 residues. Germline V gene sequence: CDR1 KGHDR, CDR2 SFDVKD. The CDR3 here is CATGGTGKDLETQYF.

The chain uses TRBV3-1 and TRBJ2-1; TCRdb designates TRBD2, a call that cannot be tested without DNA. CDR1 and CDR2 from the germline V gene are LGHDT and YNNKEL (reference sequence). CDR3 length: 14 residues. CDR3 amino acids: CASSQKGLAHEQFF.

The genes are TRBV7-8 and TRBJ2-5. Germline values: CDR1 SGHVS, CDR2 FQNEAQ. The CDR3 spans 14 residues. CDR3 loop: CASSFFTAQETQYF.

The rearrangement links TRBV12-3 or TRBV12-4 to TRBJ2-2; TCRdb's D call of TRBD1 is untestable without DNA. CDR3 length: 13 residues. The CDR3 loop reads CASTLGGTGELFF.

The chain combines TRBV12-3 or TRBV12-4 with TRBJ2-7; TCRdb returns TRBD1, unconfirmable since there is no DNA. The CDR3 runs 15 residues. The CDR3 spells CASSLGGQGRYEQYF.

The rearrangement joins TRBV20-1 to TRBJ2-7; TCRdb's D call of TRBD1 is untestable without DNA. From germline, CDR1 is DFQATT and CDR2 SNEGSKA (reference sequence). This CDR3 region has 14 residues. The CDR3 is CSASTLDRAYEQYF.

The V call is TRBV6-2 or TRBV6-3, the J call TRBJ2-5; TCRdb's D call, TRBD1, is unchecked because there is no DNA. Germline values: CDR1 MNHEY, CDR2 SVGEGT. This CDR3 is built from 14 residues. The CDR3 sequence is CASSYMEGVGAQYF.

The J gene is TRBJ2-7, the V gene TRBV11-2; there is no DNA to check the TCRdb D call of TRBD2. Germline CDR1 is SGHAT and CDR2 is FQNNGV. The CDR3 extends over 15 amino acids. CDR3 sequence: CASSPLAGGSYEQYF.

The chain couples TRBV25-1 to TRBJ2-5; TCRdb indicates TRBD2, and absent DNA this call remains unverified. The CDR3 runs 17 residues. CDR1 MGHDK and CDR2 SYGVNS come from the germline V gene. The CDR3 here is CASRRYGVAGGQETQYF.

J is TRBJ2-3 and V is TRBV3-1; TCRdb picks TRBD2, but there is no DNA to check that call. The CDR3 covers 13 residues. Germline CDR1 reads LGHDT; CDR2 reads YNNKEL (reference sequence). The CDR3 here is CASSQPLAGPQYF.

The CDR3 here is CASSLVLNQPQHF. V usage is TRBV4-1 and J usage is TRBJ1-5. Germline CDR1 and CDR2: MGHRA and YSYEKL. This CDR3 spans 13 amino acids.

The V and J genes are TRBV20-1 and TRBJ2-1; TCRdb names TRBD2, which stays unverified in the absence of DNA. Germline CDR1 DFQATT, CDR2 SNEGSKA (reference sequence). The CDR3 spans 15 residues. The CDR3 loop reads CSAQPPTGARNEQFF.

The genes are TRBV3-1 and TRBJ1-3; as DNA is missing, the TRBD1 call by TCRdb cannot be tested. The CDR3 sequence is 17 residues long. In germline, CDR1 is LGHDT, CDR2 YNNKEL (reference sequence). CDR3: CASSPSGTGYSGNTIYF.

Here the CDR3 reads CSAGPGLAGGPKYF. The chain employs TRBV20-1 and TRBJ2-5; TCRdb's assignment of TRBD2 cannot be checked, as there is no DNA. This CDR3 region has 14 residues. CDR1 is DFQATT, CDR2 SNEGSKA, per germline (reference sequence).

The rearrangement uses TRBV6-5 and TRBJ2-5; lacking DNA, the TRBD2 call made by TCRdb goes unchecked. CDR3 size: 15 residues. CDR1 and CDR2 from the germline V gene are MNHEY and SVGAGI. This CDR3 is CASGIASGTQETQYF.